Given below is one T cell receptor beta chain in context. Its antigen remains undetermined. The input lacks base qualities; no much larger clone sits a single base away. This sample was taken from a study of low-dose radiotherapy and immunotherapy resistance in tumors (dated by TCRdb to about 2022). In terms of the full investigation: Cohort 1 received 0.5 Gy per fraction every 2 weeks, with a prescribed total PTV dose of 6.5 Gy. Patients were given nivolumab as a 240 mg flat dose every two weeks and ipilimumab at 1 mg/kg every six weeks, with both drugs delivered intravenously. The translational analysis covered eight patients: three from the first dose cohort and the first five from the second dose cohort. Intravenous cyclophosphamide at 200 mg/m2 was administered every two weeks, one day ahead of each radiation and immunotherapy administration. Aspirin 300 mg was taken orally once daily by patients for four cycles, starting on cycle 1 day 1. Cohort 2 received 1 Gy per fraction every two weeks, with a total of 13 Gy over 26 weeks. Trial participants were not randomized into treatment groups.

The CDR3 numbers 13 residues from cysteine through phenylalanine. Of all the DNA, just the CDR3 is kept, 39 bases in frame from base 1. The V and J ends are trimmed by 6 bases and 2 bases, leaving 14 bases between them. Taken from the germline V gene, the CDR1 and CDR2 loops are SQVTM and ANQGSEA. Taken with the paper, the label for time point translates to: after trial treatment. Explained via the paper, the treatment or condition label denotes: LDRT plus nivolumab, ipilimumab, low-dose cyclophosphamide and aspirin (RACIN trial). The donors came from RACIN, which was a single-arm phase I dose-escalation trial that paired nivolumab and ipilimumab with aspirin, low-dose cyclophosphamide and low-dose radiotherapy. Patients with advanced, TIL-negative solid tumors were considered eligible. TCRdb names Illumina HiSeq 2500 as the instrument used. Superscript III and a set of TRAV- and TRBV-specific primers were used to synthesize first-strand cDNA, so that both TCRalpha and TCRbeta chains were covered. TCRs were amplified for 20 to 25 PCR cycles with Phusion, using a constant-region primer paired with the adapter attached to the V primers. Isolated mRNA was amplified with the MessageAmp II aRNA Amplification Kit, using an approximately 16-hour in vitro transcription at 37°C. mRNA for TCR sequencing was isolated with the Dynabeads mRNA DIRECT Purification Kit. A second roughly 25-cycle Phusion PCR added indexed Illumina adapters, and products were purified with AMPure XP beads. The original pipeline was this. Custom Perl scripts pooled TCR sequences encoding the same protein, removed out-of-frame sequences and computed each clonotype's abundance. TCR sequences supported by only a single read were excluded from analysis. The metrics used to describe the repertoires included Shannon entropy, Gini index, clonality, richness, and the frequency of TCRs shared between repertoires. The public reads were reanalyzed by TCRdb: fastp trimming at Q25, MiXCR alignment, in-frame beta chains only. Every entry covers one CDR3 protein and lists the most common genes and DNA from its rows. The V and J calls here are based on TCRdb, not the publication. The sample table contains roughly 32,000 distinct CDR3 sequences; only one count was recorded for approximately 49% of them. In total, the top ten clones hold approximately 6% of the sample.

The TCR was taken from a male donor with gallbladder cancer. Sample: PBMCs, taken after low-dose radiotherapy plus immunotherapy. Here the chain combines TRBV29-1 and TRBJ2-7, and perhaps TRBD1 as D gene, on 5 matching bases. The nucleotide sequence reads TGCAGCGTCCGGTTTTGGGGCGCCTACGAGCAGTACTTC. This codes for CSVRFWGAYEQYF.